This note documents a single T cell receptor (beta chain) sequence. Its recognized antigen is unknown. The record has no base qualities; no much larger clone is one base away. Participants in the prospective study were aged about 18 to 100 years, lived in approximately 26 United States geographic areas, and enrolled through a virtual design. To assign participants to cohorts, the prospective study relied on clinical history that participants themselves reported in a screening survey and a study questionnaire. Recovered participants in ImmuneRACE Cohort 3 were defined by two consecutive negative NP/OP PCR tests, clearance by a healthcare professional, or resolution of symptoms. In the prospective study, mobile phlebotomists collected whole blood, serum and a nasopharyngeal or oropharyngeal swab from each participant. Additional blood draws and questionnaires over an approximately 2-month period could optionally be provided by prospective study participants. Before DNA extraction, blood samples from the prospective study were shipped at room temperature or frozen.

The record originates from a study of blood T cell repertoires in COVID-19 (dated by TCRdb to the early 2020s). As for the study more broadly: Samples from collaborators originated in the United States, Italy and Spain and spanned both the acute and convalescent phases of COVID-19. Sample metadata almost always included a de-identified subject ID, COVID-19 status, age in years and sex. The dataset comprised deeply sampled blood TCRbeta repertoires from subjects exposed to, actively infected with, or recovered from COVID-19. Samples came from the ongoing ImmuneRACE study (first 160 participants) plus 1,254 subjects from 6 global collaborators. A freely available public database, intended as a resource for researchers studying the immune response to SARS-CoV-2, is where the repertoires were released. The material from the prospective study consisted of cDNA or gDNA derived from T cells, B-cell-depleted T cells, or PBMCs. Where available, HLA class I and class II types were obtained from metadata supplied by the sample provider rather than from assay-based typing.

The immunoSEQ Assay, a bias-controlled multiplex PCR, was used to amplify TCRbeta CDR3 regions from genomic DNA. In the source study's methods: The number of nucleated cells in each sample was estimated from the amplification of reference gene primers within the assay. To quantify the absolute abundance of each unique TCRbeta CDR3 rearrangement, sequence reads were collapsed and filtered. For each sample, productive Simpson clonality was calculated by taking the square root of Simpson's diversity index across productive rearrangements. The clones in this table, taken by TCRdb from immuneACCESS, are in-frame only. Not every clone is retained; where verified, under half of the shortfall comes from an unresolved V gene, and the cause of the rest is unknown. V, J and clone size are taken as reported in that table, and D and trimming were inferred from the DNA itself. The sample table holds roughly 500,000 clones, of which around 85% were seen once. Clones ranked in the top ten supply 8.3% of the sample.

V is cut back by 4 bases and J by 1 base, with 7 bases in the junction unmatched. Measured from the cysteine to the phenylalanine, the CDR3 is 15 residues long. Left in the record is the CDR3 DNA by itself, 45 bases read in frame from the first base. Sequences SQVTM (CDR1) and ANQGSEA (CDR2) are obtained from the germline V gene. General conclusions and limits of the study: The quantity of clinical and demographic metadata differed by source and by participant and was supplied without curation.

Sequenced material: PBMCs or T cells enriched from blood (not recorded which). This sequence uses TRBV29-1 and TRBJ2-7, with TRBD1 matching 10 junction bases. This TCR was sampled from a woman aged 60-75 years who had recovered from COVID-19. The DNA sequence is as follows: TGCAGCGTTGGGGGGGACAGGGGCGCATCCTACGAGCAGTACTTC. It translates to CSVGGDRGASYEQYF.